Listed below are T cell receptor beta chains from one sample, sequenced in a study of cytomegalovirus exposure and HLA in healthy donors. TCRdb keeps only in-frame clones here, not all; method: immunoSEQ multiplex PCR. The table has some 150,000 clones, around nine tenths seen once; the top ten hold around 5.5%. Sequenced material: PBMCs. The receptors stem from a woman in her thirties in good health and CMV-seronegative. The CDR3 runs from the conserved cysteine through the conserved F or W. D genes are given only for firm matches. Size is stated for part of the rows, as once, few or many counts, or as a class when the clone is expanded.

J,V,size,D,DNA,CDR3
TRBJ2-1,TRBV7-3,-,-,TGTGCCAGCAGCTTAAGTCTCGGCAATGAGCAGTTCTTC,CASSLSLGNEQFF
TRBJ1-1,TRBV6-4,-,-,TGTGCCAGCCCCATGGACACCTCAAACACTGAAGCTTTCTTT,CASPMDTSNTEAFF
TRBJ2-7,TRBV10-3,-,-,TGTGCCATCAGTGAGCAGGCCTACGAGCAGTACTTC,CAISEQAYEQYF
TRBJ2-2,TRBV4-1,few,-,TGCGCCAGCAGCATGGACTTACCCACCGGGGAGCTGTTTTTT,CASSMDLPTGELFF
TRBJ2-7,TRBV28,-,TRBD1,TGTGCCAGCAGCACCCCCTCGACAGGGGCCTACGAGCAGTACTTC,CASSTPSTGAYEQYF
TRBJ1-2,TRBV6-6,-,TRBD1,TGTGCCAGCAGTCCCACAGGGGGGGCGGATGGCTACACCTTC,CASSPTGGADGYTF
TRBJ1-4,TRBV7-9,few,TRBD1,TGTGCCAGCAGCTTACTATGGACAGGGGGAGAAAAACTGTTTTTT,CASSLLWTGGEKLFF
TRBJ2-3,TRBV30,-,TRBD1,TGTGCCTCGACCGAGATCCCGGGACAGGGGGCTCCTTCTAGCACAGATACGCAGTATTTT,CASTEIPGQGAPSSTDTQYF
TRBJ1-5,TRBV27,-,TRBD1,TGTGCCAGCAGTTTAGGGACAGGGCATCAGCCCCAGCATTTT,CASSLGTGHQPQHF
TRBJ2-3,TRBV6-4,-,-,TGTGCCAGCAGTGACCTCCCGGGGGTGAGCACAGATACGCAGTATTTT,CASSDLPGVSTDTQYF